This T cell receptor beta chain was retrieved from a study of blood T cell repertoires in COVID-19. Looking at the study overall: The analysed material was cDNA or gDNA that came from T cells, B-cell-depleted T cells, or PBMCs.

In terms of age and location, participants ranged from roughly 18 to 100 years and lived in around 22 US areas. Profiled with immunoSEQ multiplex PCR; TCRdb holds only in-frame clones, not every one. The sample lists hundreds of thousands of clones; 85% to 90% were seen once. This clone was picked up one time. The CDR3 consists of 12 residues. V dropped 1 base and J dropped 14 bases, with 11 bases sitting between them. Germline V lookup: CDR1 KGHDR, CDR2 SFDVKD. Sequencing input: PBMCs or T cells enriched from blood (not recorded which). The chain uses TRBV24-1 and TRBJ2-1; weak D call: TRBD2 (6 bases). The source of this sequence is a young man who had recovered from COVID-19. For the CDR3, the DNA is TGTGCCACCAGTGATTTCGGGGGTGGCGAGTTCTTC. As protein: CATSDFGGGEFF.